This is a list of T cell receptor beta chains from one sample in a study of T cell responses to AZD1222 COVID-19 vaccine. Generated by immunoSEQ multiplex PCR, the TCRdb table keeps only in-frame clones and is missing some. The table has some 84,000 clones, approximately 85% seen once; the top ten hold 12%. Sequenced material: peripheral blood, taken 28 days after the second AZD1222 dose. The receptors derive from an adult who received the AZD1222 COVID-19 vaccine. The CDR3 runs from the conserved cysteine through the conserved F or W. D genes are given only for firm matches. Clone size appears in some rows only: once, few, many, or a class for an expanded clone.

v_gene,j_gene,d_gene,abundance,CDR3aa,CDR3nt
TRBV28,TRBJ1-1,TRBD1,-,CASSLRGRNTEAFF,TGTGCCAGCAGTTTAAGGGGGCGGAACACTGAAGCTTTCTTT
TRBV12-3/TRBV12-4,TRBJ1-1,-,-,CASSLWETEAFF,TGTGCCAGCAGTCTCTGGGAGACTGAAGCTTTCTTT
TRBV10-3,TRBJ1-1,TRBD1,-,CAITSGGEAFF,TGTGCCATCACGTCAGGGGGTGAAGCTTTCTTT
TRBV6-2/TRBV6-3,TRBJ1-1,-,-,CASSYGGGIEAFF,TGTGCCAGCAGTTACGGCGGGGGCATTGAAGCTTTCTTT
TRBV28,TRBJ1-1,-,-,CASWNTEAFF,TGTGCCAGCTGGAACACTGAAGCTTTCTTT
TRBV18,TRBJ1-3,-,-,CASSPDSSGNTIYF,TGTGCCAGCTCACCCGACAGCTCTGGAAACACCATATATTTT
TRBV19,TRBJ1-5,-,-,CATKRGMDSNQPQHF,TGTGCCACCAAGAGAGGGATGGATAGCAATCAGCCCCAGCATTTT
TRBV5-5,TRBJ1-5,-,-,CASSLSGANQPQHF,TGTGCCAGCAGCTTGTCAGGGGCCAACCAGCCCCAGCATTTT
TRBV27,TRBJ2-7,-,-,CASSLSQGSEQYF,TGTGCCAGCAGTTTATCGCAAGGGTCCGAGCAGTACTTC
TRBV7-9,TRBJ1-6,-,-,CASSLDGLYNSPLHF,TGTGCCAGCAGCTTAGATGGGCTTTATAATTCACCCCTCCACTTT
TRBV11-3,TRBJ2-5,-,once,CASSPFRVRETQYF,TGTGCCAGCAGCCCATTTAGGGTCCGGGAGACCCAGTACTTC
TRBV7-2,TRBJ1-2,TRBD1,-,CASSLGPGQGSGYTF,TGTGCCAGCAGCTTAGGCCCGGGACAGGGTAGCGGCTACACCTTC
TRBV5-1,TRBJ2-5,TRBD1,-,CASSLADRGRRETQYF,TGCGCCAGCAGCTTGGCGGACAGGGGGCGCCGAGAGACCCAGTACTTC
TRBV6-5,TRBJ2-7,-,-,CASSYNHRTLRYEQYF,TGTGCCAGCAGTTACAACCACAGGACCCTGCGGTACGAGCAGTACTTC
TRBV12-3/TRBV12-4,TRBJ1-1,-,-,CASSLSTEAFF,TGTGCCAGCAGTTTATCCACTGAAGCTTTCTTT
TRBV28,TRBJ1-5,-,-,CASSPGPGSHQPQHF,TGTGCCAGCAGCCCCGGGCCAGGGTCCCATCAGCCCCAGCATTTT
TRBV9,TRBJ1-4,-,-,CASSPRRTPAHEKLFF,TGTGCCAGCAGCCCTCGGAGGACCCCTGCCCATGAAAAACTGTTTTTT
TRBV19,TRBJ2-1,-,-,CATIPTGVHNEQFF,TGTGCCACCATCCCTACTGGAGTTCACAATGAGCAGTTCTTC
TRBV19,TRBJ2-2,-,-,CASSPPGRAGELFF,TGTGCCAGTAGTCCGCCCGGAAGGGCCGGGGAGCTGTTTTTT
TRBV28,TRBJ1-2,-,-,CASSWNYGYTF,TGTGCCAGCAGTTGGAACTATGGCTACACCTTC
TRBV6-1,TRBJ2-5,-,-,CASSEGVAETQYF,TGTGCCAGCAGTGAAGGAGTAGCGGAGACCCAGTACTTC
TRBV27,TRBJ1-2,-,-,CASSLTPSSGVYGYTF,TGTGCCAGCAGTTTAACCCCATCGTCAGGGGTCTATGGCTACACCTTC
TRBV5-4,TRBJ2-2,-,-,CASTNQGLNTGELFF,TGTGCCAGCACCAACCAGGGGCTGAACACCGGGGAGCTGTTTTTT
TRBV5-5,TRBJ1-5,-,-,CASSFGIVGQPQHF,TGTGCCAGCAGCTTTGGCATCGTAGGTCAGCCCCAGCATTTT
TRBV2,TRBJ2-3,TRBD2,-,CASSVNSGGDTQYF,TGTGCCAGCAGTGTAAATAGCGGGGGGGATACGCAGTATTTT
TRBV27,TRBJ1-2,-,-,CASSSWGAINYGYTF,TGTGCCAGCAGTTCATGGGGGGCTATTAACTATGGCTACACCTTC
TRBV4-1,TRBJ1-4,TRBD1,-,CASSPRDSFLATNEKLFF,TGCGCCAGCAGCCCGAGGGACAGTTTCCTTGCAACTAATGAAAAACTGTTTTTT
TRBV30,TRBJ1-2,-,once,CAGNPPANYGYTF,TGTGCCGGGAACCCCCCGGCAAACTATGGCTACACCTTC
TRBV19,TRBJ1-2,TRBD1,-,CASSRPGTVGYTF,TGTGCCAGTAGTCGTCCCGGGACAGTTGGCTACACCTTC
TRBV10-1,TRBJ1-1,-,-,CASSDQLGEAFF,TGCGCCAGCAGTGACCAACTAGGGGAAGCTTTCTTT
TRBV7-2,TRBJ2-3,TRBD2,-,CASSLQRGRTDTQYF,TGTGCCAGCAGCTTACAGCGGGGACGCACAGATACGCAGTATTTT
TRBV12-3/TRBV12-4,TRBJ1-1,-,-,CASSPSGTRAFF,TGTGCCAGCAGTCCTTCCGGGACCAGGGCTTTCTTT
TRBV11-3,TRBJ2-1,TRBD1,-,CASRRQGFEQFF,TGTGCCAGCAGACGACAGGGTTTTGAGCAGTTCTTC
TRBV6-2/TRBV6-3,TRBJ1-2,-,-,CASSREGYGYTF,TGTGCCAGCAGCCGGGAAGGCTATGGCTACACCTTC
TRBV7-6,TRBJ2-1,-,-,CASSLVDGVKFF,TGTGCCAGCAGCTTAGTAGACGGGGTTAAGTTCTTC
TRBV28,TRBJ1-5,TRBD1,-,CASRTQGVPSNQPQHF,TGTGCCAGCAGAACACAGGGGGTACCTAGCAATCAGCCCCAGCATTTT
TRBV4-3,TRBJ1-3,-,-,CASSQERGNTIYF,TGCGCCAGCAGCCAAGAGCGTGGAAACACCATATATTTT
TRBV9,TRBJ2-2,-,-,CASSARGMGELFF,TGTGCCAGCAGCGCTCGGGGGATGGGGGAGCTGTTTTTT
TRBV9,TRBJ1-1,-,-,CASSATANTEAFF,TGTGCCAGCAGCGCGACAGCGAACACTGAAGCTTTCTTT
TRBV24-1,TRBJ1-2,-,few,CATSDLPLGGYTF,TGTGCCACCAGTGATTTGCCCTTGGGTGGCTACACCTTC
TRBV15,TRBJ2-5,-,-,CATSRGQFLETQYF,TGTGCCACCAGCAGAGGACAGTTTCTTGAGACCCAGTACTTC
TRBV11-2,TRBJ2-3,TRBD2,once,CASSAPVAGGPLRTDTQYF,TGTGCCAGCAGCGCGCCTGTAGCGGGGGGGCCCCTTCGTACAGATACGCAGTATTTT
TRBV5-5,TRBJ1-1,-,-,CASSPGTADLLAFF,TGTGCCAGCAGCCCCGGGACGGCCGACCTATTAGCTTTCTTT
TRBV25-1,TRBJ1-1,-,once,CASSEFGQSEAFF,TGTGCCAGCAGTGAATTCGGGCAGTCTGAAGCTTTCTTT
TRBV12-5,TRBJ1-2,-,-,CASGLGRGFGYTF,TGTGCTAGTGGTTTAGGGAGGGGCTTTGGCTACACCTTC
TRBV11-2,TRBJ1-2,-,once,CASSISPDLYGYTF,TGTGCCAGCAGCATTTCTCCGGACCTATATGGCTACACCTTC
TRBV6-5,TRBJ2-3,TRBD1,-,CASDGTGQSDTQYF,TGTGCCAGCGACGGGACAGGGCAATCGGATACGCAGTATTTT